This record covers a single T cell receptor beta chain. The sample originates from a study of CD8+ T cells in alopecia areata. Across the study: A regimen of oral tofacitinib, 5 to 10 mg twice daily, was given to treated patients. Tofacitinib exposure lasted 6 to 18 months, followed by 6 months off drug.

Germline V CDR1 and CDR2: SGDLS, YYNGEE. V lost 7 bases to trimming and J lost 9 bases, with 13 bases between them. The CDR3 runs 11 residues. Sequencing templates came from extracted RNA that was reverse transcribed into cDNA. Using immunoSEQ multiplex PCR, the repertoire was profiled, and TCRdb retains in-frame clones only, with some absent. The sample shows 120,000 to 150,000 clones, around 87% of them seen only once. The sequence was collected from a human donor with alopecia areata. The gene calls are TRBV9 and TRBJ2-5; either TRBD1 or TRBD2 may fit D (5 bases each). The material sequenced was CD8+ T cells sorted from blood, taken at week 0. CDR3 loop: CASGTLAAQYF. The CDR3 nucleotides are TGTGCCAGCGGGACCCTGGCGGCCCAGTACTTC.